This is a list of T cell receptor beta chains from one sample in a study of blood T cells in healthy people across ages. MiXCR was run by TCRdb on the 5' RACE reads, yielding one entry per CDR3 protein. The repertoire holds hundreds of thousands of distinct CDR3 sequences, with 40% to 45% as singletons. The source material was blood. These receptors all come from a man aged 80 or over in good health. CDR3s include the opening cysteine and the closing phenylalanine or tryptophan. A D gene is named only where the DNA matches it firmly. Part of the rows lack a size; the others show once, few, many or a class for expanded clones.

J gene,clone size,D gene,V gene,CDR3 length,CDR3 DNA,CDR3 protein
TRBJ1-1,-,TRBD1,TRBV29-1,15,TGCAGCGTGGTAACAGGGGAGGGAATGAACACTGAAGCTTTCTTT,CSVVTGEGMNTEAFF
TRBJ2-7,many,TRBD2,TRBV3-1,16,TGTGCCAGCAGCCACTCTTCATCAGCGGGAGCCTACGAGCAGTACTTC,CASSHSSSAGAYEQYF
TRBJ2-7,-,-,TRBV11-2,12,TGTGCCAGCAGCGTCGACAGTTACGAGCAGTACTTC,CASSVDSYEQYF
TRBJ2-7,-,-,TRBV9,14,TGTGCCAGCAGCGTAGATCAGGGAGTATACGAGCAGTACTTC,CASSVDQGVYEQYF
TRBJ2-1,-,TRBD2,TRBV15,15,TGTGCCACCAGCAAGCGGGGTAGCTCCTACAATGAGCAGTTCTTC,CATSKRGSSYNEQFF
TRBJ2-5,many,-,TRBV29-1,14,TGCAGCGTTGAAACCGGCGGGTACCAAGAGACCCAGTACTTC,CSVETGGYQETQYF
TRBJ2-1,-,-,TRBV11-2,12,TGTGCCGGTGTTGGCCCTGACAATGAGCAGTTCTTC,CAGVGPDNEQFF
TRBJ2-2,-,-,TRBV6-6,16,TGTGCCAGCTCCTCCCAAGGGGACTCCCTGGCCGGGGAGCTGTTTTTT,CASSSQGDSLAGELFF
TRBJ2-7,-,-,TRBV28,12,TGTGCCAGCAGTTTGTATCAAAACGAGCAGTACTTC,CASSLYQNEQYF
TRBJ1-2,once,TRBD1,TRBV28,15,TGTGCCAGCAACCGACAGGGGCAGCCTTGGGTGGGCTACACCTTC,CASNRQGQPWVGYTF
TRBJ1-6,-,-,TRBV3-1,14,TGTGCCAGCAGCCAAGATCAGGGGAATTCACCCCTCCACTTT,CASSQDQGNSPLHF
TRBJ2-3,-,TRBD2,TRBV20-1,16,TGCAGTGCTAGGGATTTCGGGGGGGCCAGGACAGATACGCAGTATTTT,CSARDFGGARTDTQYF
TRBJ1-5,few,-,TRBV6-2/TRBV6-3,13,TGTGCCAGCAGTGCCGGTTGGTATCAGCCCCAGCATTTT,CASSAGWYQPQHF
TRBJ2-7,many,TRBD1,TRBV28,14,TGTGCCAGCATCCGGGACAGGGGGACCTACGAGCAGTACTTC,CASIRDRGTYEQYF
TRBJ2-7,many,-,TRBV6-6,13,TGTGCCAGCAGAGATGGACAGACCTACGAGCAGTACTTC,CASRDGQTYEQYF
TRBJ2-7,-,-,TRBV5-1,13,TGCGCCAGCAGCGCGGGACAGAGCTACGAGCAGTACTTC,CASSAGQSYEQYF
TRBJ2-3,few,TRBD2,TRBV6-6,16,TGTGCCAGCAGTCAACAGCGGGGCCAGGGCACAGATACGCAGTATTTT,CASSQQRGQGTDTQYF
TRBJ2-3,-,-,TRBV7-3,17,TGTGCCAGCAGCGGATCCTCAGGAGGTGCTAGCACAGATACGCAGTATTTT,CASSGSSGGASTDTQYF
TRBJ2-3,-,-,TRBV7-3,15,TGTGCCGGCAGCTTAACACGAAGCGGTCCGGATACGCAGTATTTT,CAGSLTRSGPDTQYF
TRBJ2-1,-,-,TRBV20-1,12,TGCAGTGCTTCGACTCGCCAATATGAGCAGTTCTTC,CSASTRQYEQFF
TRBJ1-1,-,TRBD1,TRBV28,15,TGTGCCAGCGGGAGGGGACAGGGTATTCAAGGTGAAGCTTTCTTT,CASGRGQGIQGEAFF
TRBJ1-5,once,-,TRBV2,15,TGTGCCAGCAGTGATAACAGCGCTAGCAATCAGCCCCAGCATTTT,CASSDNSASNQPQHF